This TCR beta chain was sequenced for a study of blood T cell repertoires in COVID-19. Study-level information: COVID-19 samples collected from the United States, Italy and Spain covered acute and convalescent phases. PBMCs, B-cell-depleted T cells, or T cells provided the cDNA or gDNA that made up the material.

Trimming at V came to 3 bases and at J to 3 bases, leaving 2 bases not matched to a gene. From germline, CDR1 is KGHSH and CDR2 LQKENI. This CDR3 contains 13 residues. Per the study methods: Estimation of nucleated cell counts was performed using reference gene primer amplification. The repertoire was sequenced with immunoSEQ multiplex PCR; TCRdb's copy has only in-frame clones and lacks some. The V and J calls and clone size were taken over from that table, and D and trimming were inferred from the DNA. The top ten hold about 13% of the sample, which has some 180,000 clones, 70% to 85% seen once. The rearrangement uses TRBV18 and TRBJ2-7; 7 nucleotides align to TRBD2. Material for sequencing was peripheral blood. The sequence was obtained from a human donor in a cohort sampled during active COVID-19. The DNA of the CDR3 is TGTGCCAGCTCACCTCGGGGGGACTACGAGCAGTACTTC. Translation gives CASSPRGDYEQYF.